This T cell receptor (beta chain) was sequenced in a study of blood T cell repertoires in COVID-19. The overall study: Sample material is recorded as cDNA or gDNA derived from T cells, B-cell-depleted T cells, or PBMCs.

A COVID-19 case was met by exposed participants within 2 weeks before study entry. Libraries were prepared by immunoSEQ multiplex PCR; TCRdb keeps only in-frame clonotypes and omits some of them. The sample has about 430,000 clones; over 75% are singletons. What was sequenced was PBMCs or T cells enriched from blood (not recorded which). The receptor was derived from a young woman who had been exposed to COVID-19.

The CDR3 protein is CASSMPQRRAQQFF. CDR3 coding DNA: TGTGCCAGTAGTATGCCTCAGCGGAGAGCCCAGCAGTTCTTC. V is TRBV19 and J is TRBJ2-1; D is possibly TRBD2 (5 bases). Germline values: CDR1 LNHDA, CDR2 SQIVND (reference sequence). The CDR3 consists of 14 residues. V lost 3 bases, J lost 11 bases, and 17 bases lay in between.